This TCR beta chain was documented in a study of blood T cell repertoires in COVID-19. Looking at the study overall: The origin of the acute and convalescent COVID-19 samples was the United States, Italy and Spain. The cDNA or gDNA used as material had been derived from T cells, B-cell-depleted T cells, or PBMCs.

Germline CDR1 SGDLS, CDR2 YYNGEE. The CDR3 sequence is 14 residues long. The J segment lost 3 bases and the V segment lost 3 bases, leaving 3 bases of the junction unmatched. The table came from immunoSEQ multiplex PCR; TCRdb's copy has only in-frame clones and leaves some out. The profile shows fewer than 400,000 clones, 85% of them singletons. The source is a woman aged 18-35 years with acute or convalescent COVID-19. The J gene is TRBJ1-5, the V gene TRBV9; 7 bases fit TRBD1. The source material was peripheral blood. CDR3 loop: CASSAGTANQPQHF. The CDR3 coding sequence is TGTGCCAGCAGCGCCGGGACAGCCAATCAGCCCCAGCATTTT.